This is a list of T cell receptor beta chains from one sample in a study of early stage breast cancer tumors. The repertoire was sequenced with immunoSEQ multiplex PCR; TCRdb's copy has only in-frame clones and lacks some. The sample lists just over 50,000 clones, around four fifths occurring once. Input material: blood. The receptors derive from a person aged 40 to 49 with breast cancer. CDR3s include the opening cysteine and the closing phenylalanine or tryptophan. Fields, in order: D gene, V gene, clone size, J gene, CDR3 protein, CDR3 DNA. D genes are given only for firm matches. Only some rows state a clone size, as once, few, many or a class for expanded clones.

NA	TRBV11-3	once	TRBJ2-5	CASSLGQQETQYF	TGTGCCAGCAGCTTAGGTCAGCAAGAGACCCAGTACTTC
NA	TRBV19	NA	TRBJ2-6	CATRLISGANVLTF	TGTGCCACCCGACTCATCTCTGGGGCCAACGTCCTGACTTTC
NA	TRBV25-1	NA	TRBJ1-2	CASSDGPINYGYTF	TGTGCCAGCAGTGATGGACCCATTAACTATGGCTACACCTTC
TRBD1	TRBV19	NA	TRBJ2-7	CASSSGTAAAYEQYF	TGTGCCAGTAGTTCCGGGACAGCAGCCGCCTACGAGCAGTACTTC
TRBD2	TRBV6-6	NA	TRBJ2-1	CASSYSQREREQFF	TGTGCCAGCAGTTACTCCCAGCGGGAGCGTGAGCAGTTCTTC
NA	TRBV7-9	NA	TRBJ1-2	CASSPPGRNNYGYTF	TGTGCCAGCAGCCCTCCAGGACGGAATAACTATGGCTACACCTTC
NA	TRBV29-1	NA	TRBJ1-2	CSVERGSSGGYTF	TGCAGCGTTGAACGAGGGAGTAGCGGTGGCTACACCTTC
NA	TRBV13	NA	TRBJ1-2	CASSLGPGTKANYGYTF	TGTGCCAGCAGCTTAGGCCCAGGGACCAAAGCTAACTATGGCTACACCTTC
NA	TRBV5-4	NA	TRBJ2-3	CASSLEGGRSWDTQYF	TGTGCCAGCAGCTTGGAGGGAGGACGCAGTTGGGATACGCAGTATTTT
TRBD2	TRBV7-2	NA	TRBJ2-7	CASNLLAGARYEQYF	TGTGCCAGCAATCTACTAGCGGGAGCTCGCTACGAGCAGTACTTC
NA	TRBV2	NA	TRBJ2-3	CASSGTGASTDTQYF	TGTGCCAGCAGTGGTACGGGAGCAAGCACAGATACGCAGTATTTT
NA	TRBV7-8	NA	TRBJ2-5	CAGAVGGRRETQYF	TGTGCCGGAGCTGTAGGCGGACGGAGAGAGACCCAGTACTTC
NA	TRBV11-2	once	TRBJ2-5	CASSLGAIRQETQYF	TGTGCCAGCAGCTTAGGAGCAATACGCCAAGAGACCCAGTACTTC
TRBD2	TRBV18	NA	TRBJ2-3	CASSPTSGRAGPSTDTQYF	TGTGCCAGCTCACCCACTAGCGGGAGAGCGGGGCCTAGCACAGATACGCAGTATTTT
NA	TRBV11-2	NA	TRBJ2-1	CASSLDGTSRGEQFF	TGTGCCAGCAGCTTAGATGGGACATCAAGGGGGGAGCAGTTCTTC
TRBD1	TRBV2	NA	TRBJ2-5	CATKRDRQQETQYF	TGTGCCACCAAACGGGACAGACAACAAGAGACCCAGTACTTC
NA	TRBV7-9	NA	TRBJ2-6	CASSRPQVSVLTF	TGTGCCAGCAGCCGGCCGCAGGTGTCCGTCCTGACTTTC
NA	TRBV6-1	NA	TRBJ2-5	CASSEGWQGYHQETQYF	TGTGCCAGCAGTGAAGGTTGGCAGGGATACCACCAAGAGACCCAGTACTTC
TRBD2	TRBV7-9	NA	TRBJ2-7	CASSQGAGASYEQYF	TGTGCCAGCAGTCAAGGGGCGGGAGCCTCCTACGAGCAGTACTTC
NA	TRBV6-5	NA	TRBJ1-2	CASSPAEGSYGYTF	TGTGCCAGCAGCCCCGCCGAGGGCAGCTATGGCTACACCTTC
NA	TRBV5-4	NA	TRBJ1-1	CASSPGLANTEAFF	TGTGCCAGCAGCCCGGGGCTAGCGAACACTGAAGCTTTCTTT
TRBD2	TRBV7-9	once	TRBJ2-5	CASSPGTSDAQETQYF	TGTGCCAGCAGTCCCGGGACTAGCGATGCCCAAGAGACCCAGTACTTC
NA	TRBV10-3	NA	TRBJ1-4	CAIKSGAGSEKLFF	TGTGCCATCAAATCGGGCGCGGGAAGTGAAAAACTGTTTTTT
TRBD1	TRBV14	NA	TRBJ2-7	CASSPRTGGVTYEQYF	TGTGCCAGCAGCCCGCGGACAGGGGGCGTCACCTACGAGCAGTACTTC
NA	TRBV7-2	NA	TRBJ1-6	CASSRSGGRASPLHF	TGTGCCAGCAGCAGATCTGGAGGACGGGCTTCACCCCTCCACTTT
TRBD2	TRBV30	NA	TRBJ2-2	CAWTLTGLASGELFF	TGTGCCTGGACCTTGACGGGACTAGCGAGCGGGGAGCTGTTTTTT
TRBD1	TRBV10-2	once	TRBJ1-2	CASLGQGTLGGYGYTF	TGCGCCAGCCTCGGACAGGGGACGTTGGGGGGCTATGGCTACACCTTC
TRBD1	TRBV6-5	NA	TRBJ2-7	CASSRTGTGHDEQYF	TGTGCCAGCAGCCGTACCGGGACAGGGCACGACGAGCAGTACTTC
TRBD1	TRBV9	few	TRBJ1-2	CASREGQRNYGYTF	TGTGCCAGCAGGGAGGGACAGCGGAACTATGGCTACACCTTC
NA	TRBV7-9	NA	TRBJ2-4	CASSPKSGDIAKNIQYF	TGTGCCAGCAGCCCCAAGTCAGGAGATATAGCCAAAAACATTCAGTACTTC
TRBD2	TRBV30	NA	TRBJ2-7	CAWSGEGTYEQYF	TGTGCCTGGAGTGGGGAGGGAACCTACGAGCAGTACTTC
NA	TRBV2	NA	TRBJ1-1	CASSAGQHTEAFF	TGTGCCAGCAGTGCCGGACAACACACTGAAGCTTTCTTT
TRBD1	TRBV30	few	TRBJ2-2	CALFLGTANTGELFF	TGTGCCTTATTTCTCGGGACAGCGAACACCGGGGAGCTGTTTTTT
NA	TRBV4-1	NA	TRBJ1-3	CASSQDPGYSGNTIYF	TGCGCCAGCAGCCAAGACCCCGGGTACTCTGGAAACACCATATATTTT
NA	TRBV5-6	few	TRBJ1-1	CASSFSINTEAFF	TGTGCCAGCAGCTTCAGCATTAACACTGAAGCTTTCTTT
TRBD1	TRBV5-4	few	TRBJ2-7	CASNVQGAGEQYF	TGTGCCAGCAACGTACAGGGGGCGGGCGAGCAGTACTTC
NA	TRBV10-3	NA	TRBJ1-2	CAISESGEQRSYGYTF	TGTGCCATCAGTGAGTCGGGGGAACAACGAAGCTATGGCTACACCTTC
TRBD1	TRBV6-5	NA	TRBJ1-5	CASRGQVDQPQHF	TGTGCCAGCAGGGGACAGGTCGATCAGCCCCAGCATTTT
NA	TRBV28	NA	TRBJ1-1	CASSLITVNTEAFF	TGTGCCAGCAGTTTGATAACAGTTAACACTGAAGCTTTCTTT
NA	TRBV4-1	NA	TRBJ2-7	CASSQDLGGYYEQYF	TGCGCCAGCAGCCAAGATTTGGGGGGCTACTACGAGCAGTACTTC